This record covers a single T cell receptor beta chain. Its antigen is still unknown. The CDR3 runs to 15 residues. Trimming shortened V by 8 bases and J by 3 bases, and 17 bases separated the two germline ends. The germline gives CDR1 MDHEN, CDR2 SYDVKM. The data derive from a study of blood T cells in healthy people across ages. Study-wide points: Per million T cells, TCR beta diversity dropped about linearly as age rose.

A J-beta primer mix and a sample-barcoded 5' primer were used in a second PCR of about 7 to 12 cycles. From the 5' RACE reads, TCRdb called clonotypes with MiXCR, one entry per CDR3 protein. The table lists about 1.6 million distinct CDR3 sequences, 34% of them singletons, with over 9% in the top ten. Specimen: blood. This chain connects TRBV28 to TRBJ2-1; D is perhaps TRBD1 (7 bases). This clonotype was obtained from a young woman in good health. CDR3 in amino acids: CASGSGGTVYNEQFF. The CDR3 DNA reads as TGTGCCAGCGGGTCAGGGGGGACGGTCTACAATGAGCAGTTCTTC.